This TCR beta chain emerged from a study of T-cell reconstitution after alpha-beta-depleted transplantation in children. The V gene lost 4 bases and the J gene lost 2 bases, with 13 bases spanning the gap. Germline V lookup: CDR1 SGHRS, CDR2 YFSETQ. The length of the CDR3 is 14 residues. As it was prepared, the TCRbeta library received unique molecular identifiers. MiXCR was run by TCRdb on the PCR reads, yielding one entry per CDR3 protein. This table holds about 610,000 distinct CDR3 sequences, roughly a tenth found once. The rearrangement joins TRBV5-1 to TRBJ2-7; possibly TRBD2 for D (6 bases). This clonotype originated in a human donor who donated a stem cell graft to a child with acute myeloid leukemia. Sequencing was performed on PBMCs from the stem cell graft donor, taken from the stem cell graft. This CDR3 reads CASSPVSGPYEQYF. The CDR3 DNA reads TGCGCCAGCAGCCCAGTTAGCGGTCCCTACGAGCAGTACTTC.